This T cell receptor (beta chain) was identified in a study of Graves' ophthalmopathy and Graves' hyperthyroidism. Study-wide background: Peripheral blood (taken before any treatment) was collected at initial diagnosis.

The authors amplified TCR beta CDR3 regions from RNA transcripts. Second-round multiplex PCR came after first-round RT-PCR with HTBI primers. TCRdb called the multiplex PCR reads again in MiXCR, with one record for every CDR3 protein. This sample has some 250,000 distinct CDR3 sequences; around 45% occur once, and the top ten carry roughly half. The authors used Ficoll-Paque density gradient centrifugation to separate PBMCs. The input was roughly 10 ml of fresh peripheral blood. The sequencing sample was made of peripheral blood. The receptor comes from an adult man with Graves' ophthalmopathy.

Written as DNA, the CDR3 is TGCGCCAGCAGTGAGCTTGACCTTAGCAATCAGCCCCAGCATTTT. Protein product: CASSELDLSNQPQHF. The chain joins TRBV10-2 to TRBJ1-5; D gene unclear. This CDR3 spans 15 amino acids. From germline, CDR1 is WSHSY and CDR2 SAAADI. The V end was cut by 2 bases, the J end by 0 bases, with 8 bases between.